This T cell receptor (beta chain) derives from a study of T cells in Graves' hyperthyroidism and ophthalmopathy (dated by TCRdb to between 2017 and 2020). For context, the study as a whole: Peripheral blood samples were taken at initial diagnosis, before any treatment was given. To identify distinguishing TCR V-J signatures, a discovery cohort of 100 or so patients was used, comprising 40 to 45 with Graves' ophthalmopathy and approximately 57 with stable Graves' hyperthyroidism. Prospective prediction of ophthalmopathy was tested in an independent validation cohort of 18 to 20 hyperthyroidism patients and 15 to 17 patients who later progressed to ophthalmopathy. For training and testing, the 100 or so patients in the discovery cohort were randomly divided in a 7:3 ratio. In addition, the study compared T-cell repertoires in thyroid tissue and in blood from roughly 6 Graves' hyperthyroidism patients. Once sampling was done, hyperthyroidism patients were given methimazole at a starting dose of 30 mg daily, whereas ophthalmopathy patients were given high-dose intravenous methylprednisolone. According to the paper, TCR Vbeta CDR3 sequencing was carried out on 120 to 150 peripheral blood samples, which came from 40 to 45 ophthalmopathy, about 75 hyperthyroidism and approximately 17 progressor patients.

This clonotype was seen ten or more times. It has no known antigen specificity. No much larger clone exists at a distance of one base, and base qualities are not known. A patient counted as having stable Graves' hyperthyroidism if no progression to ophthalmopathy occurred over 18 months of follow-up. Hyperthyroidism patients were newly diagnosed, had a disease duration of under 2 months, and were aged 18 to 65 years. Any patient with an uncontrolled infection, another autoimmune disease, pregnancy or lactation was excluded. Diagnoses were based on clinical symptoms, serum thyroxine and TRAb, thyroid ultrasound and orbital computed tomography. Ficoll-Paque density gradient centrifugation was used to isolate PBMCs from 8 to 10 ml of fresh peripheral blood. Trizol reagent was used to extract total RNA, and RNA quality was then checked on an Agilent 2100 Bioanalyzer. The TCR beta CDR3 regions were amplified from the RNA transcripts. A first-round RT-PCR of the TCR CDR3 used the HTBI primer set with the Qiagen OneStep RT-PCR kit. Libraries were constructed in a second round of multiplex PCR, after which size selection and purification were carried out. Paired-end sequencing of the libraries was performed with 100 bp reads on an Illumina HiSeq2000. The study's processing was this. SOAPnuke was used to process the raw data, with reads discarded if the reads contained adapters or uncalled bases, had a mean Phred below 15, or lacked an exact constant-primer or identifier match. COPE v1.2.5 was used to merge the high-quality paired reads, and each unique nucleotide sequence was defined as a clonotype. Clonotypes were aligned to IMGT TRBV, TRBD and TRBJ reference segments using MiTCR v1.1. The analysis included only V-J combinations with a frequency above 0.0001, which together covered around 99% of the repertoires. The TCS score was defined as F50 (clonal expansion) divided by E x V (chaos), with BLOSUM62-based TCRdist calculated between CDR3 peptides within each V-J. Welch's t-statistics and random forest reduced around 510 V-J features to 13, which were used in a naive Bayes classifier (R e1071). Starting from the raw public reads, TCRdb applied fastp trimming at Q25, assembled clones with MiXCR and retained in-frame beta chains. Each CDR3 protein appears once, grouped with its most common genes and DNA. The V and J calls come from TCRdb's annotation, not from the publication. The sample profile shows about 350,000 distinct CDR3 sequences; more than 11% of them were found once. The ten biggest clones cover under 30% of the sample.

The cysteine opens and the phenylalanine closes a CDR3 of 15 amino acids. The DNA shown is the 45-base CDR3, in frame from base 1. V has 6 bases trimmed and J has 9 bases trimmed; junction bases matching no gene number 8. What the authors observed across the whole study: No statistical method was used to fix the sample size in advance, and group allocation was not hidden from the investigators. During validation, the model predicted progression to ophthalmopathy a median of roughly 7.1 months ahead of onset, with almost 71% sensitivity and about 75% specificity. A 13 V-J signature model separated ophthalmopathy from stable hyperthyroidism, with over 85% sensitivity and about 81% specificity in cross-validation and 80%/75% in testing. Blood samples also contained most of the expanded thyroid clonotypes (frequency above 0.001), which suggests that blood repertoires may reflect thyroid immune responses.

The origin of this receptor is a woman aged 25 to 39 with Graves' hyperthyroidism. The sequencing input was blood. The rearranged segments are TRBV12-3 or TRBV12-4 and TRBJ2-1; 13 nucleotides in the junction match TRBD2. The DNA sequence is given as TGTGCCAGCAGCTCCGGACTAGCGGGAGAGGGTGAGCAGTTCTTC. Translation gives CASSSGLAGEGEQFF.